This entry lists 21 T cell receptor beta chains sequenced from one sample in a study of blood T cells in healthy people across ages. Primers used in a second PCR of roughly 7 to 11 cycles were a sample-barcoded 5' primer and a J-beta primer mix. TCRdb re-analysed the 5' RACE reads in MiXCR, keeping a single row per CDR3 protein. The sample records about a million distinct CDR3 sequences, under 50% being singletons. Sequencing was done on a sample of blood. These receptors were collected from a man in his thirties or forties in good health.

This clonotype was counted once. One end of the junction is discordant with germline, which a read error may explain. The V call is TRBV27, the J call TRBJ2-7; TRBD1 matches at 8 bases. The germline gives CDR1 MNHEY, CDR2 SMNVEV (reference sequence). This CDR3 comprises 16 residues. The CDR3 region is CASSVSHGTGSYEQYF. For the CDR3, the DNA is TGTGCCAGCAGTGTATCCCATGGGACAGGTTCTTACGAGCAGTACTTC.

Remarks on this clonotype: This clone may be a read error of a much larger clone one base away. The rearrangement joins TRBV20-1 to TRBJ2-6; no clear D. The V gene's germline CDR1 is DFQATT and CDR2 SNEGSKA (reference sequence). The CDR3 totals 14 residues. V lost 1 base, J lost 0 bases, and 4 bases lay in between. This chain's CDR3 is CSARVASGANVLTF. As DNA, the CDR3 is TGCAGTGCTAGAGTGGCCTCTGGGGCCAACGTCCTGACTTTC.

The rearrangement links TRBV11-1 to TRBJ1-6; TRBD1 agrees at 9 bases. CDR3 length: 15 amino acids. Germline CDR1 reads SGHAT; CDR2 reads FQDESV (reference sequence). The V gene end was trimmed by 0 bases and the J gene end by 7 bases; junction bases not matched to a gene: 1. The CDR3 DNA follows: TGTGCCAGCAGCTTAGCCGGGACAGGGAATTCACCCCTCCACTTT. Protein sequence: CASSLAGTGNSPLHF.

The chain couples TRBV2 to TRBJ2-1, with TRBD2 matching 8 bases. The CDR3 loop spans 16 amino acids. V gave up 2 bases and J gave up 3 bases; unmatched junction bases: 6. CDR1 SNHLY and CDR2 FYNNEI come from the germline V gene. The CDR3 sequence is CASSEQGGGIYNEQFF. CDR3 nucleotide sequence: TGTGCCAGCAGTGAACAGGGCGGGGGGATCTACAATGAGCAGTTCTTC.

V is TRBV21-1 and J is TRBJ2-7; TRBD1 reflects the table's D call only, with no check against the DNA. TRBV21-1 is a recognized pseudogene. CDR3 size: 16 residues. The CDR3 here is CASSSRFGTGGYEQYF. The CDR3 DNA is TGTGCCAGCAGCAGTCGGTTCGGGACAGGGGGCTACGAGCAGTACTTC.

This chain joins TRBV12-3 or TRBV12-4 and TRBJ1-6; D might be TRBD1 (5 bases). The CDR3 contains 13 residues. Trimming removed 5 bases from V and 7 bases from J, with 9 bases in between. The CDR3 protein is CASSLQGNSPLHF. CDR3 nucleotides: TGTGCCAGCAGTCTGCAGGGAAATTCACCCCTCCACTTT.

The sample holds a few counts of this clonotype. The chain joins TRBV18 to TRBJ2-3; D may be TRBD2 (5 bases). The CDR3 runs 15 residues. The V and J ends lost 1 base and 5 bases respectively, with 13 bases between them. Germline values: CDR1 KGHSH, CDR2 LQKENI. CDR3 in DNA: TGTGCCAGCTCACCACTAGGGAGACGTGTAGATACGCAGTATTTT. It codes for CASSPLGRRVDTQYF.

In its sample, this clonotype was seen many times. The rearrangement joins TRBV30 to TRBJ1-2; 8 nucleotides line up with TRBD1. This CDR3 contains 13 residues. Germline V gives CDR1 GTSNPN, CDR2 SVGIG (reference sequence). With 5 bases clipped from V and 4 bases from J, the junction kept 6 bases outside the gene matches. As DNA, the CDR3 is TGTGCCTGGGGCCGGGACAGGCCCTATGGCTACACCTTC. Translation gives CAWGRDRPYGYTF.

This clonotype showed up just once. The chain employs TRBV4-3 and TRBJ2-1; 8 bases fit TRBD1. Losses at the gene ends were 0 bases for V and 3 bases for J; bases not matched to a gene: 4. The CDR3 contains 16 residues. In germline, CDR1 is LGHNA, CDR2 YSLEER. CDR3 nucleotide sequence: TGCGCCAGCAGCCAAGACTCGGGACAGGTCTACAATGAGCAGTTCTTC. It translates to CASSQDSGQVYNEQFF.

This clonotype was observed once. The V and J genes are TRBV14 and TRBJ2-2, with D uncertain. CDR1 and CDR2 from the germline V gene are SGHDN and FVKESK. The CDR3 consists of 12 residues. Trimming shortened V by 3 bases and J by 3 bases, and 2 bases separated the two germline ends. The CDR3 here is CASSHDTGELFF. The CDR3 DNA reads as TGTGCCAGCAGCCATGACACCGGGGAGCTGTTTTTT. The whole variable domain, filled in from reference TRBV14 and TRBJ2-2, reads EAGVTQFPSHSVIEKGQTVTLRCDPISGHDNLYWYRRVMGKEIKFLLHFVKESKQDESGMPNNRFLAERTGGTYSTLKVQPAELEDSGVYFCASSHDTGELFFGEGSRLTVL.

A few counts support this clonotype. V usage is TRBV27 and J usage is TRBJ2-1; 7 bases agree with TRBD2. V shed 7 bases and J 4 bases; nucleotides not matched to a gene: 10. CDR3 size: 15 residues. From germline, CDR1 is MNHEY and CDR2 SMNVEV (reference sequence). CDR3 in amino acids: CASTLGGGGYNEQFF. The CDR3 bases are TGTGCCAGCACCCTAGGCGGCGGGGGTTACAATGAGCAGTTCTTC.

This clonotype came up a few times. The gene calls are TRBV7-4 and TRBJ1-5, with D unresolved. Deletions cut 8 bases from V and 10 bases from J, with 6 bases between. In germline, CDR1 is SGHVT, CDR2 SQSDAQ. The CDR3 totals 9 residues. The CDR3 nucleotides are TGTGCCAGCTTCGGACCCCAGCATTTT. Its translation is CASFGPQHF.

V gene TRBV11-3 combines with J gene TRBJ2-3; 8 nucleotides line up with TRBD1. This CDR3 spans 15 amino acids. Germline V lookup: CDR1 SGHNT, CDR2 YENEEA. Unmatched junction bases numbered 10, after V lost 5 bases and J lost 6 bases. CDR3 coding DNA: TGTGCCAGCAGCCCTTCGACAGGGGTCCCGGATACGCAGTATTTT. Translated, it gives CASSPSTGVPDTQYF. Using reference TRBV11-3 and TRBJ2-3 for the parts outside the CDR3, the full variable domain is EAGVVQSPRYKIIEKKQPVAFWCNPISGHNTLYWYLQNLGQGPELLIRYENEEAVDDSQLPKDRFSAERLKGVDSTLKIQPAELGDSAVYLCASSPSTGVPDTQYFGPGTRLTVL.

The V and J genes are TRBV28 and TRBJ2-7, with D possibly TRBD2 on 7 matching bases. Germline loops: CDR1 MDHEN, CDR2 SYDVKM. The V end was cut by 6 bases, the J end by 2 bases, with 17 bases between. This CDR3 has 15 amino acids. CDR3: CASRVQGRGPYEQYF. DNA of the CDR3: TGTGCCAGCAGGGTTCAGGGGAGGGGTCCCTACGAGCAGTACTTC.

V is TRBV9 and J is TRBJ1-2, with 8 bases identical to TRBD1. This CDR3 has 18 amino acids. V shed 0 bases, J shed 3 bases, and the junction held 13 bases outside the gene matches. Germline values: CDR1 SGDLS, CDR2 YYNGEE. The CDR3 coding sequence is TGTGCCAGCAGCGTAGCAGCGGACAGGGACTCCCTAGACTATGGCTACACCTTC. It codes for CASSVAADRDSLDYGYTF.

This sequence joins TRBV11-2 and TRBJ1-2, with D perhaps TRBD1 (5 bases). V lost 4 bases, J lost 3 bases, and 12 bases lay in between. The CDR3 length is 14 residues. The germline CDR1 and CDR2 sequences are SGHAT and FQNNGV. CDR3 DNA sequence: TGTGCCAGCAGCTGGGGGGGGATCCACTATGGCTACACCTTC. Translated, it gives CASSWGGIHYGYTF.

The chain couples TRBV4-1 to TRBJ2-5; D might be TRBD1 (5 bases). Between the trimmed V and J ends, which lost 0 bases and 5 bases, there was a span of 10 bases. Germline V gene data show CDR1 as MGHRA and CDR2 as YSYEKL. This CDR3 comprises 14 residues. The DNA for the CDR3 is TGCGCCAGCAGCCAAGACAGGGTGGGGGAGACCCAGTACTTC. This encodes CASSQDRVGETQYF.

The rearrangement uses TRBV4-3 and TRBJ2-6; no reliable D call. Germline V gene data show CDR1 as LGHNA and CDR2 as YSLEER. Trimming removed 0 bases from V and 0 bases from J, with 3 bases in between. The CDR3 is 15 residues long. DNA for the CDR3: TGCGCCAGCAGCCAAGACACCTCTGGGGCCAACGTCCTGACTTTC. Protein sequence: CASSQDTSGANVLTF.

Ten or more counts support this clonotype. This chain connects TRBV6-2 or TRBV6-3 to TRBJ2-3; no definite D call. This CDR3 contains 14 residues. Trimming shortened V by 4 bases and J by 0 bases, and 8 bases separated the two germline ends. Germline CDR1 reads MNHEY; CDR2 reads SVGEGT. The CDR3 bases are TGTGCCAGCAGTTCCGTGCAGAGCACAGATACGCAGTATTTT. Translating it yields CASSSVQSTDTQYF.

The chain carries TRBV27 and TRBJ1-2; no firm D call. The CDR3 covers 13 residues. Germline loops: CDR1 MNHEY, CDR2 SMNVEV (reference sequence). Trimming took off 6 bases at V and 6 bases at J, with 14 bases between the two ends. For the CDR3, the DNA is TGTGCCAGCAGACAGACCGGGGTGGATGGCTACACCTTC. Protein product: CASRQTGVDGYTF.

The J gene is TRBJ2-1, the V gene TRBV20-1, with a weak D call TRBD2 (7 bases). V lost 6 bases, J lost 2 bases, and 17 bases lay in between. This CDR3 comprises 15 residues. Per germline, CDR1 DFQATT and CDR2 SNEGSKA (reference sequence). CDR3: CSAEGGPRAYNEQFF. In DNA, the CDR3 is TGCAGTGCCGAGGGGGGGCCCCGAGCCTACAATGAGCAGTTCTTC.